This T cell receptor beta chain was observed in a study of shared clonotypes between healthy human individuals. Study overall: Each donor's CD8 memory used one plate, CD8 naive two, each CD4 subset three.

The CDR3 is made up of 16 amino acids. Germline V gene data show CDR1 as ENHRY and CDR2 as SYGVKD. Between the trimmed V and J ends, which lost 5 bases and 7 bases, there was a span of 20 bases. TCRdb's table, derived via immunoSEQ multiplex PCR, lists solely in-frame clones and lacks some. The table lists roughly 76,000 clones, 62% of them singletons. The chain uses TRBV10-3 and TRBJ2-2; D is ambiguous. The sequence came from a young man in good health. Sample: memory CD8+ T cells sorted from blood. Stated subset: CD45RO+ cells pooled with CCR7-negative TemRA cells. CDR3 DNA: TGTGCCATCAGTCCGAAGGAAAGTCGCCGGGTCGGGGAGCTGTTTTTT. Translated: CAISPKESRRVGELFF.